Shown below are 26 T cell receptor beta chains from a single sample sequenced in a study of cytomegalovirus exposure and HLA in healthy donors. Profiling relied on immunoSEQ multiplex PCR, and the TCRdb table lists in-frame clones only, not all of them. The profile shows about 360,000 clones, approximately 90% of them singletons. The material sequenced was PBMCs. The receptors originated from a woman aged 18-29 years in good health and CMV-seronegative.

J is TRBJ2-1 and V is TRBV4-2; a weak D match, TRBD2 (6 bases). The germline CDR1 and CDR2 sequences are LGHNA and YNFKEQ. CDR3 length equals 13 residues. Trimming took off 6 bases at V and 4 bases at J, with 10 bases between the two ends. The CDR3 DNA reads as TGTGCCAGCAGTCCCGGGGGTTACAATGAGCAGTTCTTC. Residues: CASSPGGYNEQFF.

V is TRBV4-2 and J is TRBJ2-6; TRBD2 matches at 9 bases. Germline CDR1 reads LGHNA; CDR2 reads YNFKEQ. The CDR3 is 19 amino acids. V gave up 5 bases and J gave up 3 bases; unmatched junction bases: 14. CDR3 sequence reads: CASSLLGGSGSSGANVLTF. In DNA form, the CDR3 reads TGTGCCAGCAGCTTATTAGGGGGTAGCGGGAGTAGTGGGGCCAACGTCCTGACTTTC.

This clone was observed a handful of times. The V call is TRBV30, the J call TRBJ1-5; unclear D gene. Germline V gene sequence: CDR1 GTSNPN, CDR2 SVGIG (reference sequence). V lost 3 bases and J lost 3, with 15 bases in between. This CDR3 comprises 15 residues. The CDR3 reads CAWRGFGIPNQPQHF. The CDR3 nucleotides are TGTGCCTGGAGGGGATTCGGGATTCCCAATCAGCCCCAGCATTTT.

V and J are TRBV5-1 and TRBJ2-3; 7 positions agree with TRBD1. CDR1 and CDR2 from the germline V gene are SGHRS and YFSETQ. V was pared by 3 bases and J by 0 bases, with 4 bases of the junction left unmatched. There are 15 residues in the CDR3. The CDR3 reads CASSSTGFSTDTQYF. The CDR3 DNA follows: TGCGCCAGCAGCTCGACAGGGTTTAGCACAGATACGCAGTATTTT. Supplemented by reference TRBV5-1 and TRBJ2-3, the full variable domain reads KAGVTQTPRYLIKTRGQQVTLSCSPISGHRSVSWYQQTPGQGLQFLFEYFSETQRNKGNFPGRFSGRQFSNSRSEMNVSTLELGDSALYLCASSSTGFSTDTQYFGPGTRLTVL.

CDR3 sequence (DNA): TGTGCCAGCAGTGAAGCGCCGAGGGATCCCGAATATGGCTACACCTTC. Its translation: CASSEAPRDPEYGYTF. This chain joins TRBV2 and TRBJ1-2; D is ambiguous. CDR3 length: 16 residues. The germline CDR1 and CDR2 sequences are SNHLY and FYNNEI. The germline V and J ends were trimmed by 0 bases and 5 bases, with 16 bases remaining between them.

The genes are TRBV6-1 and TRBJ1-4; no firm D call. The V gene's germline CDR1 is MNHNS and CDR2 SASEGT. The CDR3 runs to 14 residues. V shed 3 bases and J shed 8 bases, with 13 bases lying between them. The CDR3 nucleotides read TGTGCCAGCAGTGACCTACCCTTCGGGGAAAAACTGTTTTTT. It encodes CASSDLPFGEKLFF.

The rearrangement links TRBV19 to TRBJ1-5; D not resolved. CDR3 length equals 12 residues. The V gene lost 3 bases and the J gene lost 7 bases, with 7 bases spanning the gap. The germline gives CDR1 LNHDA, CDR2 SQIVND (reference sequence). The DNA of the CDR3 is TGTGCCAGTAGTATCGGTTCCCAGCCCCAGCATTTT. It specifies CASSIGSQPQHF.

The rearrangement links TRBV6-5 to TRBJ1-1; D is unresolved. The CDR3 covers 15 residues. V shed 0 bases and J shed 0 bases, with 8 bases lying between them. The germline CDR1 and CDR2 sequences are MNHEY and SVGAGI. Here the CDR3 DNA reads TGTGCCAGCAGTTACTCGCCGGGTATGAACACTGAAGCTTTCTTT. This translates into CASSYSPGMNTEAFF.

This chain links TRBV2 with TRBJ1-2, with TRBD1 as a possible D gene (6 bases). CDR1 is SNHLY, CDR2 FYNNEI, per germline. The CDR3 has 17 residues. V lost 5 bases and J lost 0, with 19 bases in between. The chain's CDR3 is CASSFTGTRLTNYGYTF. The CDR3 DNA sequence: TGTGCCAGCAGTTTCACCGGGACACGTCTTACTAACTATGGCTACACCTTC.

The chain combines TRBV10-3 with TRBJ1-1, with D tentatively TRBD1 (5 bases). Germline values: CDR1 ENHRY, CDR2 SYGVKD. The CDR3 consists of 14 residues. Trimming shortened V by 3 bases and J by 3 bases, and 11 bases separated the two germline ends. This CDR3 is CAISERGLDTEAFF. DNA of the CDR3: TGTGCCATCAGTGAAAGGGGACTGGACACTGAAGCTTTCTTT.

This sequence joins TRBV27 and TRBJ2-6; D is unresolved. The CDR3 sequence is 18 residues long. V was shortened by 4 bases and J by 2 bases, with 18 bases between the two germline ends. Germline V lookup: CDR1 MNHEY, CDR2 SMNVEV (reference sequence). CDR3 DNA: TGTGCCAGCAGTTCACTTGCGGAGCAATTGGCTGGGGCCAACGTCCTGACTTTC. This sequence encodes CASSSLAEQLAGANVLTF.

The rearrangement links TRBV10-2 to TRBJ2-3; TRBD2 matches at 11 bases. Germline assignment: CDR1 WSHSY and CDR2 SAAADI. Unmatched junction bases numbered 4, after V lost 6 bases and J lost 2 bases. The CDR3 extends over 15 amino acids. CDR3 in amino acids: CASRRLAGSTDTQYF. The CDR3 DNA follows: TGCGCCAGCAGACGACTAGCGGGATCCACAGATACGCAGTATTTT.

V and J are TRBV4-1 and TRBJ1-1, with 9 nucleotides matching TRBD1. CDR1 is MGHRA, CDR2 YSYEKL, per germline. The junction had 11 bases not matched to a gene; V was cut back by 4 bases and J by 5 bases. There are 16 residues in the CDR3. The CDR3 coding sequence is TGCGCCAGCAGCCCTCGCCTAAGGGACAGGGCTACTGAAGCTTTCTTT. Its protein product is CASSPRLRDRATEAFF.

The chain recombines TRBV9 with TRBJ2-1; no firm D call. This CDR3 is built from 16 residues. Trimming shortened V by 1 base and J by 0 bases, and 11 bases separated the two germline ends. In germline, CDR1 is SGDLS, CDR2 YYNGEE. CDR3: CASSVNRRGSYNEQFF. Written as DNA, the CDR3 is TGTGCCAGCAGCGTAAATCGGAGAGGCTCCTACAATGAGCAGTTCTTC.

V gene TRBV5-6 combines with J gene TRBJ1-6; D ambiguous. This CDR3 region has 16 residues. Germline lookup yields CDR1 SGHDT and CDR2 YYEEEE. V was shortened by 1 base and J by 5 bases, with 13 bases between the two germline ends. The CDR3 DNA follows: TGTGCCAGCAGCTTGACCGGGGTGGGAAATAATTCACCCCTCCACTTT. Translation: CASSLTGVGNNSPLHF.

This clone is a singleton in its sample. The CDR3 nucleotides are TGTGCCAGCAGTCCAGGACTAGCGGGGGTCAATGAGCAGTTCTTC. Protein: CASSPGLAGVNEQFF. The V and J genes are TRBV6-5 and TRBJ2-1; 13 positions match TRBD2. The germline V gene encodes CDR1 MNHEY and CDR2 SVGAGI. The CDR3 sequence is 15 residues long. V dropped 5 bases and J dropped 6; count of bases not matched to a gene: 4.

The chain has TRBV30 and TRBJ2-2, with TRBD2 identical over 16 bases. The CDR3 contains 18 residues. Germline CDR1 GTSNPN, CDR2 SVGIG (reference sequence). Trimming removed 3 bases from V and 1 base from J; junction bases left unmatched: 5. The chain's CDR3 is CAWRGTSGRARNTGELFF. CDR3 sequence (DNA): TGTGCCTGGAGGGGGACTAGCGGGAGGGCCAGGAACACCGGGGAGCTGTTTTTT.

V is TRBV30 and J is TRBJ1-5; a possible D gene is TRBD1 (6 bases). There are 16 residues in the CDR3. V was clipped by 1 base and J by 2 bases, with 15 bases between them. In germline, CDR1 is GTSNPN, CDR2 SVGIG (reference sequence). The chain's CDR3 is CAWSGGQPLGNQPQHF. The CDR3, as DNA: TGTGCCTGGAGTGGAGGACAGCCTTTGGGCAATCAGCCCCAGCATTTT. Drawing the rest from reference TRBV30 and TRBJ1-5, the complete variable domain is SQTIHQWPATLVQPVGSPLSLECTVEGTSNPNLYWYRQAAGRGLQLLFYSVGIGQISSEVPQNLSASRPQDRQFILSSKKLLLSDSGFYLCAWSGGQPLGNQPQHFGDGTRLSIL.

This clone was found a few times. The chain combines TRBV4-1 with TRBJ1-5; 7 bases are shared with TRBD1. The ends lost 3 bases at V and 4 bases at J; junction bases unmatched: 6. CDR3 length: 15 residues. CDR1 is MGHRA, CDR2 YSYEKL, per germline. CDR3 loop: CASSQGRDSNQPQHF. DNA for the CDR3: TGCGCCAGCAGCCAGGGCCGGGACAGTAATCAGCCCCAGCATTTT.

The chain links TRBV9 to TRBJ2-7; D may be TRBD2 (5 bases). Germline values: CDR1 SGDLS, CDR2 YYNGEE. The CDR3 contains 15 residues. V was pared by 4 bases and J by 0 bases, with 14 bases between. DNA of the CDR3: TGTGCCAGCAGCTACGGTGGAGGATCCTCCTACGAGCAGTACTTC. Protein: CASSYGGGSSYEQYF.

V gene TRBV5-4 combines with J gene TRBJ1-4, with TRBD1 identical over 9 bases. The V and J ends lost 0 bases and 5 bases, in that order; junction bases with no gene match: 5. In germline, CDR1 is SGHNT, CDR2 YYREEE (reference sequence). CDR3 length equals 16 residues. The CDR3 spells CASSLAGTGLNEKLFF. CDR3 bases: TGTGCCAGCAGCTTGGCGGGGACAGGGTTGAATGAAAAACTGTTTTTT.

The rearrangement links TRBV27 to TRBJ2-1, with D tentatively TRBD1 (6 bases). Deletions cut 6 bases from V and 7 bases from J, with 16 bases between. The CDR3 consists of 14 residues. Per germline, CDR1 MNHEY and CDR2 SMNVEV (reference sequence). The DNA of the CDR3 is TGTGCCAGCAGGCAGGGGCTGCCGGTGAATGAGCAGTTCTTC. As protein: CASRQGLPVNEQFF.

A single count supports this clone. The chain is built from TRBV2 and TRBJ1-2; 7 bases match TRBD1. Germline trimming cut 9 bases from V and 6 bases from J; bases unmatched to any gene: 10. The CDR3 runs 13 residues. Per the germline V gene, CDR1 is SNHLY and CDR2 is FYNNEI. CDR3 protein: CARPGQNWDGYTF. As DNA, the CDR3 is TGTGCCAGGCCGGGACAGAACTGGGATGGCTACACCTTC.

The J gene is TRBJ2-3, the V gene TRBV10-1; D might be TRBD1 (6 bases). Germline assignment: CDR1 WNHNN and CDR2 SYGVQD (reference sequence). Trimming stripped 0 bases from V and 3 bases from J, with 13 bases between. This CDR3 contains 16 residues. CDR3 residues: CASSESGRGRTDTQYF. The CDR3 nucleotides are TGCGCCAGCAGTGAGTCGGGCAGGGGCAGGACAGATACGCAGTATTTT.

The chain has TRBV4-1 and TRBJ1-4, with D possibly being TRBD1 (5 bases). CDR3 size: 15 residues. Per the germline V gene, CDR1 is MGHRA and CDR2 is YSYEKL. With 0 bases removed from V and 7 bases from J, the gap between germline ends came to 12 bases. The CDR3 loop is CASSQDLRGSEKLFF. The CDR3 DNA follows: TGCGCCAGCAGCCAAGATCTCCGGGGGAGTGAAAAACTGTTTTTT.

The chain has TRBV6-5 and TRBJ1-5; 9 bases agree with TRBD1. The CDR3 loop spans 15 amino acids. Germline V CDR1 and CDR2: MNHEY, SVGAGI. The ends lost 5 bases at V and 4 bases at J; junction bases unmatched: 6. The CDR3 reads CASSPDRGTNQPQHF. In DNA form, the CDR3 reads TGTGCCAGCAGTCCTGACAGGGGGACGAATCAGCCCCAGCATTTT.